This T cell receptor (beta chain) emerged from a study of beta chain features in type 1 diabetes. General study results and limits: Individuals with type 1 diabetes displayed fewer insertions and more deletions at VDJ junctions. TCRB CDR3s from Type 1 diabetes patients were moderately but significantly shorter in all four CD4+ subsets.

This clone was seen a handful of times. Its antigen is currently unknown. Germline CDR1 is MNHNY and CDR2 is SVGAGI (reference sequence). The CDR3 is made up of 13 amino acids. The V and J ends lost 5 bases and 4 bases respectively, with 11 bases between them. Sorting produced populations that all topped 98% purity. As every portion of the isolated RNA was reverse transcribed, the sequencing read expressed TCRB transcripts. Samples of naive, central memory and regulatory T cells yielded a mean of around 4 million reads. Sequenced by immunoSEQ multiplex PCR; TCRdb stores in-frame clones only, minus some. The sample records around 150,000 clones, about 8.1% being singletons.

The rearrangement links TRBV6-6 to TRBJ2-5; perhaps TRBD2 as D (5 bases). Material: central memory CD4+ T cells from blood. This sequence was found in a woman aged 18-35 years with type 1 diabetes. CDR3 in amino acids: CASSTRASETQYF. The CDR3 region has the DNA TGTGCCAGCAGTACTAGGGCGTCAGAGACCCAGTACTTC.